This record concerns one T cell receptor beta chain sequence. Clones were read by immunoSEQ multiplex PCR, and TCRdb kept only the in-frame ones, dropping some. The sample has 55,000 to 85,000 clones, approximately 94% seen once. The CDR3 has 12 residues. Looked up from germline, CDR1 is SQVTM and CDR2 is ANQGSEA. V gave up 5 bases and J gave up 4 bases; unmatched junction bases: 3. The sample comes from a study of T cell changes during pregnancy in multiple sclerosis. This chain links TRBV29-1 with TRBJ2-7; 9 positions match TRBD1. Source: peripheral blood, taken in the third trimester of pregnancy. The TCR was taken from a female donor with multiple sclerosis, enrolled in a pregnancy study. The CDR3: CSVTGGYYEQYF. CDR3 nucleotide sequence: TGCAGCGTTACAGGGGGCTATTACGAGCAGTACTTC.